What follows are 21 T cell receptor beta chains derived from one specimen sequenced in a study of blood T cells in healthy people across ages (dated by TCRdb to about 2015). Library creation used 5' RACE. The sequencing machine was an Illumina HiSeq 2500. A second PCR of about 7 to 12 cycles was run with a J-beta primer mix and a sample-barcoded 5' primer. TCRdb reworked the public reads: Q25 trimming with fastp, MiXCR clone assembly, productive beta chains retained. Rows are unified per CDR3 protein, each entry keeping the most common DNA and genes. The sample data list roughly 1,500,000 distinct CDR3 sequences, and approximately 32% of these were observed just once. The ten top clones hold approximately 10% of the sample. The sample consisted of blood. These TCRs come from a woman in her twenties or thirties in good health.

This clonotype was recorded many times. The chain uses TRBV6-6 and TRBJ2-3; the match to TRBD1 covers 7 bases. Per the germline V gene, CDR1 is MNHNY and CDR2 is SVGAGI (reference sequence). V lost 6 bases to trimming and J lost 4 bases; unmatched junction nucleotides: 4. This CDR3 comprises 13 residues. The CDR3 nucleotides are TGTGCCAGCAGCGCCACAGGGGCAGATACGCAGTATTTT. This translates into CASSATGADTQYF.

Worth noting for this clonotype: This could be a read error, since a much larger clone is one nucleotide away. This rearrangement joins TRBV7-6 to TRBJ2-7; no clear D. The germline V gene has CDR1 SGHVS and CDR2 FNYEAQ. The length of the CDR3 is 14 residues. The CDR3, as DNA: TGTACCAGCAGCCGGACCGGGCCTGACTCCGAGCAGTACTTC. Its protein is CTSSRTGPDSEQYF.

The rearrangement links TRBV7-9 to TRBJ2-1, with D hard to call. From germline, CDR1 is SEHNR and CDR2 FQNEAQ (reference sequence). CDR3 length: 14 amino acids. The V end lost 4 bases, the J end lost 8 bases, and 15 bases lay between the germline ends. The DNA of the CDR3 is TGTGCCAGCAGCTCCAAATCCTCTTTCGATGAGCAGTTCTTC. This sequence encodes CASSSKSSFDEQFF. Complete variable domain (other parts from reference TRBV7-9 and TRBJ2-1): DTGVSQNPRHKITKRGQNVTFRCDPISEHNRLYWYRQTLGQGPEFLTYFQNEAQLEKSRLLSDRFSAERPKGSFSTLEIQRTEQGDSAMYLCASSSKSSFDEQFFGPGTRLTVL.

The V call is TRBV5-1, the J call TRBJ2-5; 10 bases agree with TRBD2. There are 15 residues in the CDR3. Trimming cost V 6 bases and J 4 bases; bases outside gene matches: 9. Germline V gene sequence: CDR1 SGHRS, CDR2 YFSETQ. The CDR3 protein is CASKAGGPLGETQYF. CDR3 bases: TGCGCCAGCAAAGCGGGAGGGCCCCTCGGAGAGACCCAGTACTTC.

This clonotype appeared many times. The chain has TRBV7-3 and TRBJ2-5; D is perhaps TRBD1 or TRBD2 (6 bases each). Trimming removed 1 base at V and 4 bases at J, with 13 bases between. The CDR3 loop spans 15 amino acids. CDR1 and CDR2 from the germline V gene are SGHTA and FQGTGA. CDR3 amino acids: CASSLSGGGRETQYF. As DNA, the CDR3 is TGTGCCAGCAGCTTAAGCGGAGGGGGAAGAGAGACCCAGTACTTC.

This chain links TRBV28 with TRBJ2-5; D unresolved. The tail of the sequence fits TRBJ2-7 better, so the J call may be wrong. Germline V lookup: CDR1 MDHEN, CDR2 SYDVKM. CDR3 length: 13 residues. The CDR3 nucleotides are TGTGCCAGCAGTTTTATCGTCCAGAACGAGCAGTACTTC. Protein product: CASSFIVQNEQYF.

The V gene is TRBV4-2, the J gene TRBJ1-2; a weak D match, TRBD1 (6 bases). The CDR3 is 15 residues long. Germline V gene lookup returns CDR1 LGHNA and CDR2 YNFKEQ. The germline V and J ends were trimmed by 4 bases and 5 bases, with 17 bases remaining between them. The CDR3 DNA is TGTGCCAGCAGCCCAGAATGGGGGGCGGGATATGGCTACACCTTC. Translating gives CASSPEWGAGYGYTF.

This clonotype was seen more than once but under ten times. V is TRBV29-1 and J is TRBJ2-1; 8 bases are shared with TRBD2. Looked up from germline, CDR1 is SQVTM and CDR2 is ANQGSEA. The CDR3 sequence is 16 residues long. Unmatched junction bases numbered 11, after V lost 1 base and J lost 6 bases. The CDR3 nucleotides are TGCAGCGTTGAAGGGCAAGCGGGAGACGGGTTCAATGAGCAGTTCTTC. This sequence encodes CSVEGQAGDGFNEQFF.

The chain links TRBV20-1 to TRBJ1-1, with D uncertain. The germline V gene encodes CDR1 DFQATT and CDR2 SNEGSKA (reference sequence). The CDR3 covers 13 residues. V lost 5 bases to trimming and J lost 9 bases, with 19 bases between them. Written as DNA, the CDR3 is TGCAGTGCTTCTCAGACTTTGACGATGCAAGCTTTCTTT. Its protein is CSASQTLTMQAFF.

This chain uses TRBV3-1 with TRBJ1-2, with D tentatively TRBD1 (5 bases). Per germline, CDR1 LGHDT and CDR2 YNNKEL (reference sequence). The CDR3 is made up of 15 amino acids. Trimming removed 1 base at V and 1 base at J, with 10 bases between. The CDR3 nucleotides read TGTGCCAGCAGCCAAGGGGCAGGGAGTAACTATGGCTACACCTTC. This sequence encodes CASSQGAGSNYGYTF. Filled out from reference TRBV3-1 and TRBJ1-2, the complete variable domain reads DTAVSQTPKYLVTQMGNDKSIKCEQNLGHDTMYWYKQDSKKFLKIMFSYNNKELIINETVPNRFSPKSPDKAHLNLHINSLELGDSAVYFCASSQGAGSNYGYTFGSGTRLTVV.

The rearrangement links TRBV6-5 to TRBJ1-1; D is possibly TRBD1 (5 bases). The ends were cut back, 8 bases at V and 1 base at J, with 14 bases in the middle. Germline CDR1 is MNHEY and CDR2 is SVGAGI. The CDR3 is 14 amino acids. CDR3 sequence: CASGQGLENTEAFF. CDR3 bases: TGTGCCAGCGGGCAGGGACTTGAGAACACTGAAGCTTTCTTT.

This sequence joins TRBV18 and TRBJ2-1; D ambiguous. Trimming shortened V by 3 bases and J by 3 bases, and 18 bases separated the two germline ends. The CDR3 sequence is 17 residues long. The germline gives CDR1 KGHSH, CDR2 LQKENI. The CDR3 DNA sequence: TGTGCCAGCTCACCTCTATACGGAAAAACTTACTACAATGAGCAGTTCTTC. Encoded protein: CASSPLYGKTYYNEQFF.

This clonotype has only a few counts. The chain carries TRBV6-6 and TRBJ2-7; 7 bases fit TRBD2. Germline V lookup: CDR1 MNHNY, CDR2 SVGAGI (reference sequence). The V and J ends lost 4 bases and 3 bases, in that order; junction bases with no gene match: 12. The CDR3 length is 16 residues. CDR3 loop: CASSSTGRGGGYEQYF. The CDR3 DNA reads TGTGCCAGCAGTTCCACCGGGCGGGGCGGGGGCTACGAGCAGTACTTC.

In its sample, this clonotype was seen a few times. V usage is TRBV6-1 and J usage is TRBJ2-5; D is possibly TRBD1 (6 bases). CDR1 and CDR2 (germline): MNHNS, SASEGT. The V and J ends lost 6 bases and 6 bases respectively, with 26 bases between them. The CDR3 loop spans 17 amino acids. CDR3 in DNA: TGTGCCAGCAGCCCACCGGTCTCAGTGGGGGCAGGGAAGACCCAGTACTTC. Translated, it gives CASSPPVSVGAGKTQYF.

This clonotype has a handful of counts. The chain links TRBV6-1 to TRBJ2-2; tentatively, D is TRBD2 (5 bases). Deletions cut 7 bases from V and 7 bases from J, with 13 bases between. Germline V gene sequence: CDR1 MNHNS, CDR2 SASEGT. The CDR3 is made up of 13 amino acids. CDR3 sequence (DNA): TGTGCCAGCACCCTGGCGGACTTCGGGGAGCTGTTTTTT. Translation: CASTLADFGELFF.

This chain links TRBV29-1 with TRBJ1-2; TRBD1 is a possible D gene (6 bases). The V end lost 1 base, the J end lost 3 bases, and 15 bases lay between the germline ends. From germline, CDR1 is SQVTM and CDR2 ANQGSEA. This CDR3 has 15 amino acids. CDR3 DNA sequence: TGCAGCGTTGAAGGAGGGGGGGGTCGGGACTATGGCTACACCTTC. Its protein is CSVEGGGGRDYGYTF.

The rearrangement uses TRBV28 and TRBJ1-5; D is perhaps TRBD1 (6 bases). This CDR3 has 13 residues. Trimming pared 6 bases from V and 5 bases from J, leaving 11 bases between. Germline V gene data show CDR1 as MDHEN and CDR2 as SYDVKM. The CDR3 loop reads CASRPGGDQPQHF. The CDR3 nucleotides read TGTGCCAGCAGGCCGGGGGGCGATCAGCCCCAGCATTTT.

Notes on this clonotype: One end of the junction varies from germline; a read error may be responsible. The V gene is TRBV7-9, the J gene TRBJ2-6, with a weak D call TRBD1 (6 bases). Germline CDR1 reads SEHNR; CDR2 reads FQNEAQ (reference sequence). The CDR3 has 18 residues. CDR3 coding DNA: TGTACCAGCAGGAGGCCCCCGGGACAAGTATCTGGGACCAACGTCCTGACTTTC. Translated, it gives CTSRRPPGQVSGTNVLTF.

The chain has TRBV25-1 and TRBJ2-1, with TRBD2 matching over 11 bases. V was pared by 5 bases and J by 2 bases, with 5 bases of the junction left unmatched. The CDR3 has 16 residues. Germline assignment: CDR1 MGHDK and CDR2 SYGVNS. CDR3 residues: CASSPLTSGTYNEQFF. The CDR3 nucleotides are TGTGCCAGCAGTCCCCTGACTAGCGGGACCTACAATGAGCAGTTCTTC. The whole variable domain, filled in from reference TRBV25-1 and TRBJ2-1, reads EADIYQTPRYLVIGTGKKITLECSQTMGHDKMYWYQQDPGMELHLIHYSYGVNSTEKGDLSSESTVSRIRTEHFPLTLESARPSHTSQYLCASSPLTSGTYNEQFFGPGTRLTVL.

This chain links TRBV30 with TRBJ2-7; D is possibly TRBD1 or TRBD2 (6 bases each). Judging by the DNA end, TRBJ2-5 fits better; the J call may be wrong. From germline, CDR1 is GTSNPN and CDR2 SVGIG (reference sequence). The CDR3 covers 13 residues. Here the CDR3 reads CAWRARGLKTQYF. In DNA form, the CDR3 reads TGTGCCTGGAGGGCTCGGGGGCTAAAGACCCAGTACTTC.

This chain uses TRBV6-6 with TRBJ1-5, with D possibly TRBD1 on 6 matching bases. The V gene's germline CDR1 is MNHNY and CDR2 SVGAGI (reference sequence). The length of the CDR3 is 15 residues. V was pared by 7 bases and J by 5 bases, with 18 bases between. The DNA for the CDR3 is TGTGCCAGCACCTTCAGACCGGACAGAGATCAGCCCCAGCATTTT. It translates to CASTFRPDRDQPQHF.